This TCR beta chain is from a study of blood T cells in healthy people across ages. General study results and limits: In long-lived donors, naive CD4+ cell counts and diversity exceeded those of aged donors.

This clonotype was counted a few times. Its specificity is not known. Caucasian, healthy and from Russia, the donors were aged between about 6 and 90. Trimming took 2 bases from V and 4 from J; bases not matched to a gene: 3. The CDR3 length is 15 residues. The germline CDR1 and CDR2 sequences are SGDLS and YYNGEE. The authors ran a second PCR of 7 to 11 cycles using a sample-barcoded 5' primer and a J-beta primer mix. TCRdb ran MiXCR on the 5' RACE reads and lists one entry per CDR3 protein. The table has fewer than 800,000 distinct CDR3 sequences, about 25% seen once. These data also featured in a second study, about T cells of mothers and their children. That work contributes: Using roughly 1.5 ug per 15 ul, all extracted RNA underwent cDNA synthesis.

The TCR was taken from a boy aged 5-17 years in good health. This chain links TRBV9 with TRBJ2-7; TRBD2 matches 13 bases. The source material was blood. The CDR3 is CASSVGLAGVYEQYF. The CDR3 DNA reads TGTGCCAGCAGCGTCGGACTAGCGGGGGTATACGAGCAGTACTTC.